This T cell receptor beta chain was found in a study of human T cells and chemical hapten exposure. About the research overall: Sensitization applied 2% DPC to roughly 2 cm by roughly 2 cm of upper inner arm skin.

The time point denotes: patch test 3, about 24 weeks after DPC sensitization. Treatment noted: therapeutic diphenylcyclopropenone sensitization with weekly scalp DPC. From the RACE reads, TCRdb called clonotypes with MiXCR, one entry per CDR3 protein. Of just under 65,000 distinct CDR3 sequences in the sample, around 10% were seen once. The source material was whole blood, sampled in connection with sensitization to the hapten diphenylcyclopropenone (DPC). The source is a woman aged 25 to 45 with alopecia areata. Some clones in this sample may be carry-over from other donors' samples.

This CDR3 reads CASSPPHRQGGGELFF. CDR3 nucleotides: TGTGCCAGCAGTCCCCCCCACCGACAGGGTGGAGGGGAGCTGTTTTTT. This chain uses TRBV27 with TRBJ2-2; 7 bases line up with TRBD1. V gave up 5 bases and J gave up 8 bases; unmatched junction bases: 14. Germline V gene data show CDR1 as MNHEY and CDR2 as SMNVEV (reference sequence). CDR3 length equals 16 residues.